The TCR beta chain described here comes from a study of blood T cell repertoires in COVID-19. Study overall: Material from acute and convalescent COVID-19 was sourced from the United States, Italy and Spain. Sample material is recorded as cDNA or gDNA derived from T cells, B-cell-depleted T cells, or PBMCs.

There are 15 residues in the CDR3. CDR1 MNHEY and CDR2 SMNVEV come from the germline V gene (reference sequence). Trimming left V 6 bases short and J 4 bases short, with 19 bases between. Per the authors' pipeline: It was from reference gene primer amplification that nucleated cell counts were estimated. The assay was immunoSEQ multiplex PCR, and TCRdb's table has in-frame clones only and misses some. Clone size and V and J calls were adopted from that table, with D and trimming inferred from the DNA. The sample carries about 140,000 clones, 80% to 90% recorded once. The sequencing sample was made of peripheral blood. This TCR was recovered from a man between 60 and 75 years old with active or convalescent COVID-19. The rearrangement joins TRBV27 to TRBJ2-7; a weak D match, TRBD2 (6 bases). The DNA for the CDR3 is TGTGCCAGCAGCTATACTGGTGGGGGGAGGTACGAGCAGTACTTC. Translated: CASSYTGGGRYEQYF.